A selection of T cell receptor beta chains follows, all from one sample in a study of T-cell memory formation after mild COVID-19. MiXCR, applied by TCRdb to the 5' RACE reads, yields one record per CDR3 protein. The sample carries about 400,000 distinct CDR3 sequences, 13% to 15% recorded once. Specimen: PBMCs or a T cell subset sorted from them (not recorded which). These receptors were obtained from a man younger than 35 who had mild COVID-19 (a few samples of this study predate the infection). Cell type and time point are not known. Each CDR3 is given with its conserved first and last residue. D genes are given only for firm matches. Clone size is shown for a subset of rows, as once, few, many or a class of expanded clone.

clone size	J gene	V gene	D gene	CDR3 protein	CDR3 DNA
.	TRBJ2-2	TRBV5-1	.	CASSFRGASTGELFF	TGCGCCAGCAGCTTTAGGGGCGCAAGCACCGGGGAGCTGTTTTTT
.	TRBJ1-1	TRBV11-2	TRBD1	CASGTQGGTEAFF	TGTGCCAGCGGTACACAGGGGGGCACTGAAGCTTTCTTT
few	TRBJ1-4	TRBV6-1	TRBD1	CASSDIPGTGLFATNEKLFF	TGTGCCAGCAGTGACATACCCGGGACAGGGCTTTTTGCAACTAATGAAAAACTGTTTTTT
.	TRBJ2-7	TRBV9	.	CASSDPNREGEQYF	TGTGCCAGCAGCGACCCCAACAGGGAAGGCGAGCAGTACTTC
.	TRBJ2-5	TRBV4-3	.	CASSQRSQETQYF	TGCGCCAGCAGCCAACGCAGTCAAGAGACCCAGTACTTC
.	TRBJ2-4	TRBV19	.	CASQLVDIQYF	TGTGCCAGCCAACTAGTGGACATTCAGTACTTC
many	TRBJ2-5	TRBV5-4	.	CASSSPTEGETQYF	TGTGCCAGCAGCTCGCCGACCGAAGGAGAGACCCAGTACTTC
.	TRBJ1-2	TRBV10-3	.	CAISEFASSRSFYGYTF	TGTGCCATCAGTGAGTTCGCCTCAAGCCGTAGCTTCTATGGCTACACCTTC
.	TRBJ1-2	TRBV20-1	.	CSARRGPDYGYTF	TGCAGTGCTAGGAGGGGCCCGGACTATGGCTACACCTTC
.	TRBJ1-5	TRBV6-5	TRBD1	CASSYTGVGQPQHF	TGTGCCAGCAGTTACACAGGGGTGGGACAGCCCCAGCATTTT
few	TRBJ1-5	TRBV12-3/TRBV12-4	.	CASSPRGRGDQPQHF	TGTGCCAGCAGTCCCCGGGGCAGGGGCGATCAGCCCCAGCATTTT
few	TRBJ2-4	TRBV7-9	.	CASSLSAVAKNIQYF	TGTGCCAGCAGCTTATCGGCGGTAGCCAAAAACATTCAGTACTTC
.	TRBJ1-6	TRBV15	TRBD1	CATRDRKNSPLHF	TGTGCCACCCGGGACAGAAAAAATTCACCCCTCCACTTT
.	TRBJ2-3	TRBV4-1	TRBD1	CASAHRGRSTDTQYF	TGCGCCAGCGCGCACAGGGGTAGGAGCACAGATACGCAGTATTTT
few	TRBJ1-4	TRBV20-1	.	CSARLATNEKLFF	TGCAGTGCCCGTCTTGCAACTAATGAAAAACTGTTTTTT
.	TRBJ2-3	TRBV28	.	CASNNLLADRDTQYF	TGTGCCAGCAATAACCTCCTGGCCGACAGGGATACGCAGTATTTT
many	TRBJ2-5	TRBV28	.	CASNEAEETQYF	TGTGCCAGCAACGAGGCTGAAGAGACCCAGTACTTC
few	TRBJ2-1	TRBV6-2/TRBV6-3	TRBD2	CASSRGGGVNEQFF	TGTGCCAGCAGCCGGGGCGGGGGTGTCAATGAGCAGTTCTTC
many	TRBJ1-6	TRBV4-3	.	CASSQGRDSPLHF	TGCGCCAGCAGCCAAGGCAGGGACTCACCCCTCCACTTT
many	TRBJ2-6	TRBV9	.	CASSVDVSGANVLTF	TGTGCCAGCAGCGTAGATGTCTCTGGGGCCAACGTCCTGACTTTC
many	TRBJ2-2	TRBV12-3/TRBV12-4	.	CASSPAGPNTGELFF	TGTGCCAGCAGTCCCGCGGGACCAAACACCGGGGAGCTGTTTTTT
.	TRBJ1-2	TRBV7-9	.	CASTLEGSSGYTF	TGTGCCAGCACCCTAGAGGGCTCCTCTGGCTACACCTTC
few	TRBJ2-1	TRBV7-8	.	CASSPSRTGRGDEQFF	TGTGCCAGCAGCCCCTCCAGGACAGGGAGGGGGGATGAGCAGTTCTTC
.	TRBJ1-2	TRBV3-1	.	CASSPDSSPRGYTF	TGTGCCAGCAGCCCCGACAGTTCCCCTAGGGGCTACACCTTC
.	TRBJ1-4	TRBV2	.	CASSGRNEKLFF	TGTGCCAGCAGTGGGCGTAATGAAAAACTGTTTTTT
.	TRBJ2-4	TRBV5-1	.	CASSLSARVLAKNIQYF	TGCGCCAGCAGCCTATCGGCTAGGGTCTTAGCCAAAAACATTCAGTACTTC
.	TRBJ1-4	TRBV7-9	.	CASSFGGTNEKLFF	TGTGCCAGCAGCTTTGGAGGTACTAATGAAAAACTGTTTTTT